This entry lists 24 T cell receptor beta chains sequenced from one sample in a study of shared clonotypes between healthy human individuals (TCRdb year 2020). Libraries were prepared through the immunoSEQ multiplex PCR assay. As stored in TCRdb, this immuneACCESS dataset retains in-frame rearrangements with V and J assigned. A fraction of the clones does not appear; measured against another copy, unresolved V genes explain less than half of the discrepancy, and the remainder lacks a known reason. A total of around 2,000,000 clones appear in this sample, roughly 95% of them only once. The top ten constitute roughly 0.13% of the sample. Sequencing input: naive CD4+ T cells sorted from blood. Interpreted using the paper, the cell subset or site label stands for: CD45RA+ positively selected. The receptor set was obtained from a young man in good health.

The CDR3 nucleotides are TGTGCCAGCAGCTCGGGACACCAGTACCAAGAGACCCAGTACTTC. Protein sequence: CASSSGHQYQETQYF. The genes are TRBV11-2 and TRBJ2-5; a weak D match, TRBD1 (6 bases). Germline V CDR1 and CDR2: SGHAT, FQNNGV. The CDR3 totals 15 residues. V lost 4 bases and J 0 bases, leaving 12 bases between the germline ends.

CDR3 sequence (DNA): TGTGCCGGGAGCAGTGAGAATCAGCCCCAGCATTTT. This gives the protein CAGSSENQPQHF. The V and J genes are TRBV19 and TRBJ1-5; D is ambiguous. There are 12 residues in the CDR3. V was trimmed by 11 bases and J by 4 bases, leaving 12 bases between them. Per germline, CDR1 LNHDA and CDR2 SQIVND (reference sequence).

The J gene is TRBJ2-5, the V gene TRBV10-1; D may be TRBD2 (6 bases). The CDR3 runs to 15 residues. The germline V and J ends were trimmed by 4 bases and 1 base, with 13 bases remaining between them. Germline-derived CDR1 and CDR2 are WNHNN and SYGVQD (reference sequence). The CDR3 reads CASSGGGHLQETQYF. In DNA, the CDR3 is TGCGCCAGCAGTGGGGGAGGACACCTCCAAGAGACCCAGTACTTC.

The chain uses TRBV5-6 and TRBJ2-5; TRBD2 matches at 7 bases. Germline trimming cut 3 bases from V and 4 bases from J; bases unmatched to any gene: 6. The CDR3 is made up of 14 amino acids. Germline CDR1 SGHDT, CDR2 YYEEEE. The DNA for the CDR3 is TGTGCCAGCAGCTCTTCGCGCGGGGGAGAGACCCAGTACTTC. This sequence encodes CASSSSRGGETQYF.

This chain joins TRBV6-6 and TRBJ1-2; 7 bases fit TRBD1. The V gene end was trimmed by 2 bases and the J gene end by 6 bases; junction bases not matched to a gene: 6. The CDR3 length is 14 residues. Per germline, CDR1 MNHNY and CDR2 SVGAGI (reference sequence). CDR3: CASSYAGQSNGYTF. DNA for the CDR3: TGTGCCAGCAGTTACGCGGGACAGTCAAATGGCTACACCTTC.

This chain connects TRBV7-2 to TRBJ1-3; D not resolved. This CDR3 is built from 16 residues. Germline loops: CDR1 SGHTA, CDR2 FQGNSA. Trimming stripped 5 bases from V and 0 bases from J, with 14 bases between. CDR3: CASSPVAGPSGNTIYF. The CDR3, as DNA: TGTGCCAGCAGCCCCGTGGCAGGCCCCTCTGGAAACACCATATATTTT. The variable domain in full, completed from reference TRBV7-2 and TRBJ1-3, reads GAGVSQSPSNKVTEKGKDVELRCDPISGHTALYWYRQSLGQGLEFLIYFQGNSAPDKSGLPSDRFSAERTGGSVSTLTIQRTQQEDSAVYLCASSPVAGPSGNTIYFGEGSWLTVV.

The chain combines TRBV18 with TRBJ2-1; possible D gene TRBD2, 5 bases. Between the trimmed V and J ends, which lost 0 bases and 5 bases, there was a span of 8 bases. The CDR3 length is 14 residues. Germline CDR1 reads KGHSH; CDR2 reads LQKENI. The CDR3 is CASSPPERNNEQFF. In DNA form, the CDR3 reads TGTGCCAGCTCACCACCGGAGCGGAACAATGAGCAGTTCTTC.

In its sample, this clone was seen once. The chain uses TRBV4-1 and TRBJ2-1, with 7 bases matching TRBD2. Germline V gene data show CDR1 as MGHRA and CDR2 as YSYEKL. Unmatched junction bases numbered 9, after V lost 0 bases and J lost 7 bases. The CDR3 runs 16 residues. The CDR3, as DNA: TGCGCCAGCAGCCAAGATACGGGCGGGAGCGGGAATGAGCAGTTCTTC. Protein sequence: CASSQDTGGSGNEQFF.

In this sample, this clone turned up a few times. This chain joins TRBV6-1 and TRBJ2-7; D is undetermined. CDR1 and CDR2 (germline): MNHNS, SASEGT. The V end lost 3 bases, the J end lost 2 bases, and 8 bases lay between the germline ends. The CDR3 has 13 residues. CDR3: CASSEHKTYEQYF. In DNA, the CDR3 is TGTGCCAGCAGTGAGCATAAGACCTACGAGCAGTACTTC.

V is TRBV10-2 and J is TRBJ1-2; D possibly corresponds to TRBD1 (6 bases). The CDR3 contains 17 residues. Germline lookup yields CDR1 WSHSY and CDR2 SAAADI. V was pared by 4 bases and J by 0 bases, with 18 bases between. CDR3 bases: TGCGCCAGCAGTGCGCCCAACAGGACAGTGTCTAACTATGGCTACACCTTC. It translates to CASSAPNRTVSNYGYTF.

This sequence joins TRBV2 and TRBJ1-5; tentative D call: TRBD1 (5 bases). The CDR3 sequence is 14 residues long. Deletions cut 5 bases from V and 5 bases from J, with 13 bases between. Germline CDR1 and CDR2: SNHLY and FYNNEI. CDR3 sequence: CASSQTGSYQPQHF. The DNA for the CDR3 is TGTGCCAGCAGTCAAACAGGTTCTTATCAGCCCCAGCATTTT.

Notes on this clone: The identical CDR3 is also encoded by other nucleotide sequences in the sample. This chain joins TRBV5-4 and TRBJ2-5; D is unclear. Germline CDR1 is SGHNT and CDR2 is YYREEE (reference sequence). CDR3 length equals 13 residues. The ends were cut back, 0 bases at V and 2 bases at J, with 5 bases in the middle. The chain's CDR3 is CASSLGPQETQYF. The CDR3 DNA reads as TGTGCCAGCAGCTTGGGGCCTCAAGAGACCCAGTACTTC.

The chain couples TRBV7-8 to TRBJ2-2, with TRBD2 identical over 7 bases. The J segment lost 4 bases and the V segment lost 3 bases, leaving 8 bases of the junction unmatched. The CDR3 is 16 amino acids. Germline CDR1 reads SGHVS; CDR2 reads FQNEAQ. The CDR3: CASSFSGTIPTGELFF. DNA of the CDR3: TGTGCCAGCAGCTTCTCCGGGACTATTCCCACCGGGGAGCTGTTTTTT.

The chain uses TRBV2 and TRBJ1-1; D gene ambiguous. Germline CDR1 reads SNHLY; CDR2 reads FYNNEI. V shed 1 base and J shed 5 bases, with 11 bases lying between them. The CDR3 covers 14 residues. CDR3 protein: CASSEDYLRTEAFF. The CDR3, as DNA: TGTGCCAGCAGTGAAGACTACCTTCGGACTGAAGCTTTCTTT.

The V gene is TRBV6-5, the J gene TRBJ2-7; 11 nucleotides agree with TRBD2. This CDR3 region has 15 residues. Germline V gene sequence: CDR1 MNHEY, CDR2 SVGAGI. Trimming cost V 5 bases and J 2 bases; bases outside gene matches: 5. CDR3 residues: CASSQGTSGPYEQYF. CDR3 coding DNA: TGTGCCAGCAGTCAGGGGACTAGCGGTCCCTACGAGCAGTACTTC.

This clone was detected once. The CDR3 region has the DNA TGTGCCACCAGCAGAGATCTAGTGGGGGGAACAGGGTATGGCTACACCTTC. It codes for CATSRDLVGGTGYGYTF. The chain has TRBV15 and TRBJ1-2; a possible D gene is TRBD1 (6 bases). Per the germline V gene, CDR1 is LNHNV and CDR2 is YYDKDF (reference sequence). Trimming left V 0 bases short and J 5 bases short, with 19 bases between. This CDR3 is 17 amino acids long.

The chain joins TRBV6-1 to TRBJ1-3; unclear D gene. The CDR3 length is 17 residues. Trimming removed 0 bases from V and 4 bases from J, with 16 bases in between. The germline V gene has CDR1 MNHNS and CDR2 SASEGT. The CDR3 region is CASSEAIILAVGNTIYF. DNA of the CDR3: TGTGCCAGCAGTGAAGCGATAATTCTGGCAGTCGGAAACACCATATATTTT.

As concerns this clone: This may stem from a read error, because a much larger clone lies one nucleotide away. The chain couples TRBV30 to TRBJ1-6; 11 bases are shared with TRBD1. Germline lookup yields CDR1 GTSNPN and CDR2 SVGIG (reference sequence). The CDR3 totals 15 residues. V lost 8 bases and J lost 5; bases outside the gene matches: 8. The CDR3 nucleotides are TGTGCCCGGAAGAGGGACAGGGGGAATAATTCACCCCTCCACTTT. It codes for CARKRDRGNNSPLHF.

The chain uses TRBV2 and TRBJ2-2; either TRBD1 or TRBD2 may supply D (5 bases each). The CDR3 is made up of 15 amino acids. The germline CDR1 and CDR2 sequences are SNHLY and FYNNEI. V was pared by 4 bases and J by 3 bases, with 12 bases between. The CDR3 reads CASSVGGTHTGELFF. CDR3 coding DNA: TGTGCCAGCAGTGTAGGTGGGACCCACACCGGGGAGCTGTTTTTT.

The chain joins TRBV29-1 to TRBJ1-3; 7 positions agree with TRBD1. V shed 4 bases and J 4 bases; nucleotides not matched to a gene: 4. CDR1 is SQVTM and CDR2 is ANQGSEA in the germline V gene. This CDR3 is 13 amino acids long. CDR3 residues: CSVAGTAGNTIYF. The DNA of the CDR3 is TGCAGCGTTGCCGGGACAGCAGGAAACACCATATATTTT. The variable domain in full, completed from reference TRBV29-1 and TRBJ1-3, reads SAVISQKPSRDICQRGTSLTIQCQVDSQVTMMFWYRQQPGQSLTLIATANQGSEATYESGFVIDKFPISRPNLTFSTLTVSNMSPEDSSIYLCSVAGTAGNTIYFGEGSWLTVV.

As regards this clone: The same CDR3 can be traced to other DNA sequences in this sample. This sequence joins TRBV11-2 and TRBJ2-7, with unresolved D. Germline V CDR1 and CDR2: SGHAT, FQNNGV. The CDR3 runs to 14 residues. Trimming removed 1 base at V and 3 bases at J, with 10 bases between. The CDR3 DNA follows: TGTGCCAGCAGCTTAGGGCCAGGAGACTACGAGCAGTACTTC. Translating it yields CASSLGPGDYEQYF.

The count of this clone is one. V gene TRBV30 combines with J gene TRBJ1-4; 9 nucleotides match TRBD1. The CDR3 is 13 residues long. J gave up 12 bases and V 2 bases, and 7 bases lay outside the gene matches. Germline V CDR1 and CDR2: GTSNPN, SVGIG (reference sequence). CDR3 nucleotide sequence: TGTGCCTGGAGTCCCATCCGGACAGGGGAACTGTTTTTT. This gives the protein CAWSPIRTGELFF.

V and J are TRBV30 and TRBJ2-1; possible D gene TRBD1, 6 bases. Germline V gives CDR1 GTSNPN, CDR2 SVGIG (reference sequence). The CDR3 covers 15 residues. V was pared by 2 bases and J by 5 bases, with 16 bases between. CDR3 sequence: CAWSRRQGSHNEQFF. DNA for the CDR3: TGTGCCTGGAGTAGGCGGCAGGGGTCCCACAATGAGCAGTTCTTC.

The genes are TRBV6-1 and TRBJ2-4; TRBD2 might be the D (6 bases). The CDR3 is 14 amino acids. Deletions cut 11 bases from V and 6 bases from J, with 20 bases between. Germline CDR1 is MNHNS and CDR2 is SASEGT. In DNA form, the CDR3 reads TGTGCCCACGGCCTGGGGGGATCGGGAAACATTCAGTACTTC. Protein: CAHGLGGSGNIQYF.